This entry lists 22 T cell receptor beta chains sequenced from one sample in a study of OX40 agonist ivuxolimab in advanced cancers. Produced via immunoSEQ multiplex PCR; TCRdb's table is partial and in-frame only. The sample shows some 11,000 clones, about 77% of them seen only once. The specimen comprised CD4+ or CD8+ T cells sorted from blood, sampled in a trial of the OX40 agonist ivuxolimab. These receptors were obtained from an adult with an advanced solid tumor such as melanoma, head and neck, liver or kidney cancer.

The chain recombines TRBV7-3 with TRBJ2-1, with 7 bases matching TRBD2. CDR3 length: 15 amino acids. Losses at the gene ends were 5 bases for V and 5 bases for J; bases not matched to a gene: 9. Germline lookup yields CDR1 SGHTA and CDR2 FQGTGA. Written as DNA, the CDR3 is TGTGCCAGCAGCCCTGATCCCGGGACTAACAATGAGCAGTTCTTC. It encodes CASSPDPGTNNEQFF. The full variable domain, in which reference TRBV7-3 and TRBJ2-1 provide the parts outside the CDR3, is GAGVSQTPSNKVTEKGKYVELRCDPISGHTALYWYRQSLGQGPEFLIYFQGTGAADDSGLPNDRFFAVRPEGSVSTLKIQRTERGDSAVYLCASSPDPGTNNEQFFGPGTRLTVL.

V is TRBV9 and J is TRBJ2-5, with a tentative D call TRBD2 (7 bases). V was cut by 0 bases and J by 5 bases, with 14 bases left in between. CDR1 and CDR2 (germline): SGDLS, YYNGEE. This CDR3 has 15 residues. The CDR3 DNA is TGTGCCAGCAGCGTAGTGGGGGGGCGCGGGGAGACCCAGTACTTC. As protein: CASSVVGGRGETQYF. Based on the CDR3 plus reference TRBV9 and TRBJ2-5, the full variable domain is DSGVTQTPKHLITATGQRVTLRCSPRSGDLSVYWYQQSLDQGLQFLIQYYNGEERAKGNILERFSAQQFPDLHSELNLSSLELGDSALYFCASSVVGGRGETQYFGPGTRLLVL.

V and J are TRBV6-1 and TRBJ1-5; D is ambiguous. V was shortened by 6 bases and J by 2 bases, with 2 bases between the two germline ends. Germline CDR1 is MNHNS and CDR2 is SASEGT. This CDR3 region has 11 residues. CDR3 in amino acids: CASRGNQPQHF. CDR3 DNA: TGTGCCAGCAGGGGCAATCAGCCCCAGCATTTT.

Within the sample, this clone is large. The chain has TRBV13 and TRBJ2-7; 10 bases match TRBD1. The ends lost 4 bases at V and 6 bases at J; junction bases unmatched: 6. The germline CDR1 and CDR2 sequences are PRHDT and FYEKMQ (reference sequence). The CDR3 has 14 amino acids. CDR3 amino acids: CASSSTGGYSEQYF. The CDR3 DNA follows: TGTGCCAGCAGCTCGACAGGGGGCTATAGCGAGCAGTACTTC.

This chain links TRBV28 with TRBJ2-1; D perhaps matches TRBD2 (6 bases). The V and J ends lost 6 bases and 9 bases respectively, with 12 bases between them. In germline, CDR1 is MDHEN, CDR2 SYDVKM. The length of the CDR3 is 12 residues. CDR3 in amino acids: CASSKLAREQFF. CDR3 in DNA: TGTGCCAGCAGCAAACTAGCACGTGAGCAGTTCTTC. Together with reference TRBV28 and TRBJ2-1, the CDR3 gives the full variable domain: DVKVTQSSRYLVKRTGEKVFLECVQDMDHENMFWYRQDPGLGLRLIYFSYDVKMKEKGDIPEGYSVSREKKERFSLILESASTNQTSMYLCASSKLAREQFFGPGTRLTVL.

The chain employs TRBV5-1 and TRBJ2-7; no clear D. The CDR3 is made up of 13 amino acids. CDR1 is SGHRS, CDR2 YFSETQ, per germline. Between the trimmed V and J ends, which lost 0 bases and 2 bases, there was a span of 6 bases. CDR3 bases: TGCGCCAGCAGCTTGGAAGACACCTACGAGCAGTACTTC. This gives the protein CASSLEDTYEQYF.

V is TRBV27 and J is TRBJ2-3, with 11 bases lining up with TRBD2. The CDR3 is 15 residues long. Germline V gene lookup returns CDR1 MNHEY and CDR2 SMNVEV (reference sequence). With V trimmed by 3 bases and J by 3 bases, 2 bases remained unmatched. CDR3 nucleotides: TGTGCCAGCAGTTTGACTAGCGGGGAGACAGATACGCAGTATTTT. It codes for CASSLTSGETDTQYF.

This rearrangement joins TRBV7-8 to TRBJ2-7; 11 positions agree with TRBD1. V dropped 4 bases and J dropped 3; count of bases not matched to a gene: 2. Germline assignment: CDR1 SGHVS and CDR2 FQNEAQ. The CDR3 covers 14 residues. CDR3 coding DNA: TGTGCCAGCAGCTACGGGACAGGGGGCTACGAGCAGTACTTC. It codes for CASSYGTGGYEQYF.

V is TRBV25-1 and J is TRBJ1-1, with D possibly matching TRBD1 (6 bases). Germline V gene data show CDR1 as MGHDK and CDR2 as SYGVNS. The CDR3 is 13 residues long. Deletions cut 8 bases from V and 10 bases from J, with 20 bases between. CDR3 DNA: TGTGCCAGCGGGTGGACAGCCCCGGCCCCAGCTTTCTTT. This codes for CASGWTAPAPAFF.

This sequence joins TRBV7-8 and TRBJ2-1; D tentatively reads TRBD1 or TRBD2 (5 bases each). Germline V lookup: CDR1 SGHVS, CDR2 FQNEAQ. The CDR3 runs 16 residues. V was shortened by 5 bases and J by 0 bases, with 14 bases between the two germline ends. In DNA form, the CDR3 reads TGTGCCAGCAGCCCCGGGACCGCCGTCTCCTACAATGAGCAGTTCTTC. As protein: CASSPGTAVSYNEQFF.

The chain employs TRBV7-9 and TRBJ2-2; 11 nucleotides agree with TRBD2. The CDR3 extends over 16 amino acids. Unmatched junction bases numbered 5, after V lost 3 bases and J lost 5 bases. Germline values: CDR1 SEHNR, CDR2 FQNEAQ (reference sequence). CDR3 loop: CASSFLAGGPTGELFF. The CDR3 region has the DNA TGTGCCAGCAGCTTCTTAGCGGGGGGGCCGACCGGGGAGCTGTTTTTT.

As regards this clone: At one end, the junction sequence differs from germline, possibly due to a read error. The CDR3 loop reads CASSLLPGRRTGGLFF. The CDR3 nucleotides are TGTGCCAGCAGCCTGCTGCCGGGACGTCGTACCGGGGGGCTGTTTTTT. V and J are TRBV14 and TRBJ2-2; the D gene is possibly TRBD2 (6 bases). Germline V gene lookup returns CDR1 SGHDN and CDR2 FVKESK. The CDR3 contains 16 residues.

The rearrangement uses TRBV6-5 and TRBJ2-1; 10 bases match TRBD2. CDR3 length: 15 residues. J gave up 9 bases and V 0 bases, and 5 bases lay outside the gene matches. The V gene's germline CDR1 is MNHEY and CDR2 SVGAGI. CDR3 residues: CASSYSAGGVGEQFF. The CDR3 DNA follows: TGTGCCAGCAGTTACTCAGCGGGGGGGGTTGGTGAGCAGTTCTTC.

CDR3 region: CASSGSPYGYTF. The DNA for the CDR3 is TGTGCCAGCAGCGGGAGTCCTTATGGCTACACCTTC. The rearrangement uses TRBV9 and TRBJ1-2; D gene unclear. The CDR3 loop spans 12 amino acids. Trimming took 3 bases from V and 5 from J, leaving 8 bases between them. Germline V gene sequence: CDR1 SGDLS, CDR2 YYNGEE.

This chain links TRBV7-9 with TRBJ2-5, with D maybe TRBD1 (6 bases). V was shortened by 4 bases and J by 1 base, with 13 bases between the two germline ends. This CDR3 is built from 15 residues. The germline V gene has CDR1 SEHNR and CDR2 FQNEAQ (reference sequence). CDR3 DNA: TGTGCCAGCAGCTCCCCGGGACACACCCAAGAGACCCAGTACTTC. It specifies CASSSPGHTQETQYF. The full variable domain, completed using reference TRBV7-9 and TRBJ2-5, is DTGVSQNPRHKITKRGQNVTFRCDPISEHNRLYWYRQTLGQGPEFLTYFQNEAQLEKSRLLSDRFSAERPKGSFSTLEIQRTEQGDSAMYLCASSSPGHTQETQYFGPGTRLLVL.

The genes are TRBV10-2 and TRBJ2-1, with TRBD2 matching over 12 bases. Germline V gene data show CDR1 as WSHSY and CDR2 as SAAADI. The junction had 12 bases not matched to a gene; V was cut back by 8 bases and J by 10 bases. The CDR3 runs to 15 residues. In DNA form, the CDR3 reads TGCGCCAGCGGGGGGAGACTAGCGGGGGAAGGCGAGCAGTTCTTC. This gives the protein CASGGRLAGEGEQFF.

V is TRBV7-9 and J is TRBJ2-7; 9 positions agree with TRBD1. Germline V gene sequence: CDR1 SEHNR, CDR2 FQNEAQ (reference sequence). This CDR3 contains 14 residues. Trimming cost V 1 base and J 7 bases; bases outside gene matches: 5. CDR3 sequence reads: CASSLVGTGSEQYF. Written as DNA, the CDR3 is TGTGCCAGCAGCTTAGTTGGGACAGGGAGTGAGCAGTACTTC.

V usage is TRBV30 and J usage is TRBJ2-1, with 9 bases lining up with TRBD2. From germline, CDR1 is GTSNPN and CDR2 SVGIG (reference sequence). The CDR3 totals 13 residues. J lost 11 bases, V lost 0 bases, and 5 bases had no gene match. The CDR3 DNA sequence: TGTGCCTGGAGTGTTATAGCGGGAGTACAGCAGTTCTTC. It yields the protein CAWSVIAGVQQFF.

This clone was picked up one time. The chain links TRBV4-1 to TRBJ2-1; D gene unclear. CDR1 is MGHRA, CDR2 YSYEKL, per germline. V was cut by 0 bases and J by 0 bases, with 9 bases left in between. The CDR3 is made up of 16 amino acids. This CDR3 is CASSQDSLSSYNEQFF. The CDR3 nucleotides are TGCGCCAGCAGCCAAGATTCGCTGAGCTCCTACAATGAGCAGTTCTTC.

V gene TRBV27 combines with J gene TRBJ2-7; 10 nucleotides match TRBD2. V lost 0 bases, J lost 1 base, and 6 bases stayed unmatched. Germline values: CDR1 MNHEY, CDR2 SMNVEV (reference sequence). The CDR3 consists of 17 residues. CDR3 sequence reads: CASSLSTSGQISYEQYF. The CDR3 DNA follows: TGTGCCAGCAGTTTATCGACTAGCGGGCAGATTTCCTACGAGCAGTACTTC.

CDR3 residues: CASSLAKPQGFGYGYTF. For the CDR3, the DNA is TGTGCCAGCAGCTTAGCGAAACCTCAGGGGTTTGGCTATGGCTACACCTTC. The chain is built from TRBV7-9 and TRBJ1-2; maybe TRBD1 (6 bases). CDR3 length: 17 amino acids. V dropped 0 bases and J dropped 4 bases, with 18 bases sitting between them. Germline V gives CDR1 SEHNR, CDR2 FQNEAQ (reference sequence).

The V gene is TRBV4-2, the J gene TRBJ1-1, with D unclear. This CDR3 is built from 14 residues. The V gene's germline CDR1 is LGHNA and CDR2 YNFKEQ. Trimming took 1 base from V and 1 from J, leaving 7 bases between them. CDR3 residues: CASSQVGGNTEAFF. CDR3 DNA sequence: TGTGCCAGCAGCCAAGTGGGAGGGAACACTGAAGCTTTCTTT.